This record covers a single T cell receptor (beta chain). V lost 1 base to trimming and J lost 5 bases, with 11 bases between them. CDR1 and CDR2 (germline): LGHDT, YNNKEL (reference sequence). There are 14 residues in the CDR3. This entry comes from a study of blood T cell repertoires in COVID-19. For the study at large: The United States, Italy and Spain supplied acute and convalescent COVID-19 samples. T cells, B-cell-depleted T cells, or PBMCs provided the cDNA or gDNA that served as material.

Authors' processing steps: Amplification of reference gene primers provided the estimated nucleated cell counts. TCRdb's copy holds only in-frame clones and misses some; the assay was immunoSEQ multiplex PCR. The D gene and trimming were derived from the DNA, and the V and J assignments and clone size from that table. Among 250,000 to 350,000 clones listed, around 89% were seen once. The clonotype originates from a woman in her sixties with acute or convalescent COVID-19. The chain has TRBV3-1 (or the pseudogene TRBV3-2) and TRBJ2-5; a possible D gene is TRBD1 (7 bases). Sequenced input: peripheral blood. The CDR3 loop is CASSQAAGGETQYF. The DNA for the CDR3 is TGTGCCAGCAGCCAAGCGGCAGGGGGGGAGACCCAGTACTTC.